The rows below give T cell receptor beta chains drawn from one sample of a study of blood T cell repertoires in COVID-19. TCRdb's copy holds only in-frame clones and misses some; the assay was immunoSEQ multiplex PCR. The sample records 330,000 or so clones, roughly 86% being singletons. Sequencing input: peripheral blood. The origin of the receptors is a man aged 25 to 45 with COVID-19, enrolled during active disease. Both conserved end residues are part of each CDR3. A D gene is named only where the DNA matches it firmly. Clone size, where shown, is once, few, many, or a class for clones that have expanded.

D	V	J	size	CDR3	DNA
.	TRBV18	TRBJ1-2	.	CASSIRVDYGYTF	TGTGCCAGCTCAATCAGGGTAGACTATGGCTACACCTTC
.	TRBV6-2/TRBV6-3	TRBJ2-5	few	CASSPPPTRRETQYF	TGTGCCAGCAGTCCACCCCCAACCAGGCGAGAGACCCAGTACTTC
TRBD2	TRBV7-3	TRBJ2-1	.	CASSLTPGLAEDNEQFF	TGTGCCAGCAGCTTAACCCCGGGACTAGCGGAGGACAATGAGCAGTTCTTC
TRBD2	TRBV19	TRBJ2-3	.	CASSMRLAGGTDTQYF	TGTGCCAGTAGTATGAGACTAGCGGGGGGCACAGATACGCAGTATTTT
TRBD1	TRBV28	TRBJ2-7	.	CASSLRSTGTGYYEQYF	TGTGCCAGCAGTTTGAGAAGCACCGGGACAGGTTACTACGAGCAGTACTTC
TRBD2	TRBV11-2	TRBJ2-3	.	CASSFTSGNPSDTQYF	TGTGCCAGCAGCTTCACTAGCGGGAACCCGTCGGATACGCAGTATTTT
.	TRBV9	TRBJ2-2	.	CASSLRGLATGELFF	TGTGCCAGCAGCCTGAGGGGGTTAGCGACCGGGGAGCTGTTTTTT
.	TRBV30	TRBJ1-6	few	CAEGVGTINSPLHF	TGTGCCGAAGGGGTCGGAACGATAAATTCACCCCTCCACTTT
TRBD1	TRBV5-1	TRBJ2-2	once	CASNPLSGQGDTGELFF	TGCGCCAGCAACCCCCTGTCGGGACAGGGTGACACCGGGGAGCTGTTTTTT
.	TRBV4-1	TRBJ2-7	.	CASSQDALAPSYEQYF	TGCGCCAGCAGCCAAGATGCGCTAGCCCCTTCCTACGAGCAGTACTTC
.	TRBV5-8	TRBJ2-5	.	CASSLRGDETQYF	TGTGCCAGCAGCTTGAGGGGCGACGAGACCCAGTACTTC
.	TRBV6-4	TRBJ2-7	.	CASTRTAETYRQSYEQYF	TGTGCCAGCACTCGGACAGCCGAGACCTATCGTCAGTCCTACGAGCAGTACTTC
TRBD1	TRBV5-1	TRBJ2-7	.	CASSFAAQGAREQYF	TGCGCCAGCAGCTTCGCGGCCCAGGGGGCGAGGGAGCAGTACTTC
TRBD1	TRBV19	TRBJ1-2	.	CASSRAGGVYGYTF	TGTGCCAGTAGTAGAGCAGGGGGCGTCTATGGCTACACCTTC
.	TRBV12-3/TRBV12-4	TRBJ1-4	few	CASSLSTNEKLFF	TGTGCCAGCAGTCTTTCAACTAATGAAAAACTGTTTTTT
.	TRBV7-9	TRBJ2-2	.	CASRTGHGELFF	TGTGCCAGCAGGACAGGTCACGGGGAGCTGTTTTTT
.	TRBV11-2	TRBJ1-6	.	CASSFTGINSPLHF	TGTGCCAGCAGCTTTACAGGGATTAATTCACCCCTCCACTTT
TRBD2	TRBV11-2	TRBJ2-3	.	CASSSRLGLGADTQYF	TGTGCCAGCAGTTCCAGGCTGGGACTAGGGGCAGATACGCAGTATTTT
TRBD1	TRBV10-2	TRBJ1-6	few	CATVMDRYNSPLHF	TGCGCCACCGTGATGGACAGGTATAATTCACCCCTCCACTTT
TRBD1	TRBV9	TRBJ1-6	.	CASSAGTGFVSPLHF	TGTGCCAGCAGCGCCGGGACAGGGTTTGTTTCACCCCTCCACTTT
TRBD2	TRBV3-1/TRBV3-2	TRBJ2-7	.	CASSPFGLAGGTYEQYF	TGTGCCAGCAGCCCTTTTGGACTAGCGGGAGGAACTTACGAGCAGTACTTC
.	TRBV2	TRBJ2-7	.	CADSDSHYEQYF	TGTGCCGACTCCGACAGTCACTACGAGCAGTACTTC